A selection of T cell receptor beta chains follows, all from one sample in a study of response to subunit inactivated influenza vaccine. MiXCR, run by TCRdb on the RT-PCR reads, gives a single entry per CDR3 protein. Of fewer than 600,000 distinct CDR3 sequences detected, roughly 7.6% appear once; the ten largest clones hold under 15%. The specimen comprised PBMCs from blood, sampled roughly 24 months after vaccination. These receptor sequences come from a man between 50 and 70 years old who received an inactivated influenza vaccine. Both conserved end residues are part of each CDR3. D genes are given only for firm matches. Rows give clone size only sometimes, using once, few, many, or a class for an expanded clone.

d_gene: NA
v_gene: TRBV4-3
abundance: few
j_gene: TRBJ2-7
CDR3nt: TGCGCCAGCAGCCAAGATCTGGGGGAGTCCTCCTACGAGCAGTACTTC
CDR3aa: CASSQDLGESSYEQYF

d_gene: TRBD1
v_gene: TRBV4-3
abundance: NA
j_gene: TRBJ2-7
CDR3nt: TGCGCCAGCAGCCAAGGGGCCGCTGGGACAGGGGGCGATGAGCAGTACTTC
CDR3aa: CASSQGAAGTGGDEQYF

d_gene: NA
v_gene: TRBV7-9
abundance: few
j_gene: TRBJ2-5
CDR3nt: TGTGCCAGCAGCCACGTCGGACGGGAACGACGGTACTTC
CDR3aa: CASSHVGRERRYF

d_gene: NA
v_gene: TRBV5-1
abundance: many
j_gene: TRBJ1-2
CDR3nt: TGCGCCAGCAGCTTGACAACGACTAACTATGGCTACACCTTC
CDR3aa: CASSLTTTNYGYTF

d_gene: NA
v_gene: TRBV7-2
abundance: NA
j_gene: TRBJ2-7
CDR3nt: TGTGCCAGCAGCAAGGCGGTCTACGAGCAGTACTTC
CDR3aa: CASSKAVYEQYF

d_gene: NA
v_gene: TRBV29-1
abundance: NA
j_gene: TRBJ2-7
CDR3nt: TGCAGCGTTGACACGTTAGGAGAGCAGTACTTC
CDR3aa: CSVDTLGEQYF

d_gene: NA
v_gene: TRBV7-9
abundance: NA
j_gene: TRBJ2-2
CDR3nt: TGTGCCAGCAGCCTCGAGGGGTTCGGGGAGCTGTTTTTT
CDR3aa: CASSLEGFGELFF

d_gene: NA
v_gene: TRBV10-3
abundance: NA
j_gene: TRBJ1-1
CDR3nt: TGTGCCATCAGTCCAGACAGTCTGAACACTGAAGCTTTCTTT
CDR3aa: CAISPDSLNTEAFF

d_gene: NA
v_gene: TRBV12-3/TRBV12-4
abundance: few
j_gene: TRBJ2-1
CDR3nt: TGTGCCAGCATCTGGTTCGGAGGAGGTGACAATGAGCAGTTCTTC
CDR3aa: CASIWFGGGDNEQFF

d_gene: NA
v_gene: TRBV20-1
abundance: few
j_gene: TRBJ1-5
CDR3nt: TGCTGTGCTAGAGTGGGCCAAAGCGCTCCTAGCAATCAGCCCCAGCATTTT
CDR3aa: CCARVGQSAPSNQPQHF

d_gene: NA
v_gene: TRBV15
abundance: NA
j_gene: TRBJ2-7
CDR3nt: TGTGCCACCAGCAGAGATTATTGGCAGTCCTACGAGCAGTACTTC
CDR3aa: CATSRDYWQSYEQYF

d_gene: NA
v_gene: TRBV10-3
abundance: many
j_gene: TRBJ1-1
CDR3nt: TGTGCCATCAGAGAGCCTCGTCCAGGGGCGACGAACACTGAAGCTTTCTTT
CDR3aa: CAIREPRPGATNTEAFF

d_gene: NA
v_gene: TRBV20-1
abundance: NA
j_gene: TRBJ1-1
CDR3nt: TGCAGTGCTAGAGATCGTGGGGCCGACACTGAAGCTTTCTTT
CDR3aa: CSARDRGADTEAFF

d_gene: TRBD2
v_gene: TRBV20-1
abundance: NA
j_gene: TRBJ2-1
CDR3nt: TGCAGTGCTATCGGGACTAGCGAGGATGAGCAGTTCTTC
CDR3aa: CSAIGTSEDEQFF

d_gene: NA
v_gene: TRBV11-1
abundance: few
j_gene: TRBJ2-4
CDR3nt: TGTGCCAGCAGCTTTTTTGGGGGGAACATTCAGTACTTC
CDR3aa: CASSFFGGNIQYF

d_gene: TRBD1
v_gene: TRBV11-2
abundance: few
j_gene: TRBJ2-1
CDR3nt: TGTGCCAGCAGCTTGGAACCGGGACAGGGATTCGGGTTCTTC
CDR3aa: CASSLEPGQGFGFF

d_gene: NA
v_gene: TRBV5-6
abundance: many
j_gene: TRBJ2-3
CDR3nt: TGTGCCAGCAGCCCTGTTCGGAGCACAGATACGCAGTATTTT
CDR3aa: CASSPVRSTDTQYF

d_gene: TRBD2
v_gene: TRBV5-1
abundance: NA
j_gene: TRBJ2-1
CDR3nt: TGCGCCAGCAGCTTGGCTACTCTAGCGGAGATAAACAATGAGCAGTTCTTC
CDR3aa: CASSLATLAEINNEQFF

d_gene: NA
v_gene: TRBV30
abundance: NA
j_gene: TRBJ1-3
CDR3nt: TGTGCCTGGAGCGGACAGGGAAACACCATATATTTT
CDR3aa: CAWSGQGNTIYF

d_gene: NA
v_gene: TRBV18
abundance: NA
j_gene: TRBJ2-6
CDR3nt: TGTGCCAGCTCACCACCGTTGGGAGCCGGGGCCAACGTCCTGACTTTC
CDR3aa: CASSPPLGAGANVLTF

d_gene: TRBD1
v_gene: TRBV5-6
abundance: many
j_gene: TRBJ1-1
CDR3nt: TGTGCCAGCAGCCCAGACAGGGGGCAGAGGACTGAAGCTTTCTTT
CDR3aa: CASSPDRGQRTEAFF

d_gene: TRBD2
v_gene: TRBV5-1
abundance: few
j_gene: TRBJ2-7
CDR3nt: TGCGCCAGCAGCTTAGGAGCGGGGGACACCTACGAGCAGTACTTC
CDR3aa: CASSLGAGDTYEQYF

d_gene: TRBD2
v_gene: TRBV9
abundance: many
j_gene: TRBJ2-5
CDR3nt: TGTGCCAGCAGCGAGACTAGCGGGATGGGCCAGACCGCCCAGTACTTC
CDR3aa: CASSETSGMGQTAQYF

d_gene: TRBD1
v_gene: TRBV2
abundance: NA
j_gene: TRBJ2-1
CDR3nt: TGTGCCAGCAGTCAAACGGGACAGGGTCCAAATGAGCAGTTCTTC
CDR3aa: CASSQTGQGPNEQFF

d_gene: NA
v_gene: TRBV30
abundance: many
j_gene: TRBJ2-1
CDR3nt: TGTGCCTGGAGTGTAATGGGTACGGGCAATGAGCAGTTCTTC
CDR3aa: CAWSVMGTGNEQFF

d_gene: TRBD2
v_gene: TRBV7-9
abundance: few
j_gene: TRBJ2-3
CDR3nt: TGTGCCAGCAGCTTGGCGACTAGCGGACGCACAGATACGCAGTATTTT
CDR3aa: CASSLATSGRTDTQYF